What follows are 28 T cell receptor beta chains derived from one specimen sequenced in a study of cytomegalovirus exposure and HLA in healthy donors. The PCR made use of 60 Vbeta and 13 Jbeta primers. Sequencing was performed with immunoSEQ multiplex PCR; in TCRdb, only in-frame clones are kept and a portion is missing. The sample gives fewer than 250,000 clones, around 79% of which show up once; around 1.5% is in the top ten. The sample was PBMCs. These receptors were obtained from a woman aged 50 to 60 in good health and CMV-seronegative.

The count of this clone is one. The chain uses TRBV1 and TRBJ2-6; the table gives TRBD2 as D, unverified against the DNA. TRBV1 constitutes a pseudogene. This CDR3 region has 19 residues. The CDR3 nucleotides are TGCACCAGCAGCCAAGTGGAGATAGCGGGACCGTTGGAGTCCAACGTCCTGACTTTC. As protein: CTSSQVEIAGPLESNVLTF.

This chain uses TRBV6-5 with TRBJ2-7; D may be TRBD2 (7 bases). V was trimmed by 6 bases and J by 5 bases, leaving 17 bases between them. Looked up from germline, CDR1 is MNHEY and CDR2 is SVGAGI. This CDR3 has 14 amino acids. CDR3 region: CASSPGGAAHEQYF. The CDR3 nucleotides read TGTGCCAGCAGCCCGGGGGGCGCCGCACACGAGCAGTACTTC.

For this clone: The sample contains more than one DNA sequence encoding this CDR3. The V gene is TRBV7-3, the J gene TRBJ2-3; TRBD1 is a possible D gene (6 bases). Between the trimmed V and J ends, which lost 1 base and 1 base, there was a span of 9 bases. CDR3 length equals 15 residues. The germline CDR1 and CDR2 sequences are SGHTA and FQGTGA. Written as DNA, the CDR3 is TGTGCCAGCAGCTTAAATCCAGGGGGCACAGATACGCAGTATTTT. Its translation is CASSLNPGGTDTQYF.

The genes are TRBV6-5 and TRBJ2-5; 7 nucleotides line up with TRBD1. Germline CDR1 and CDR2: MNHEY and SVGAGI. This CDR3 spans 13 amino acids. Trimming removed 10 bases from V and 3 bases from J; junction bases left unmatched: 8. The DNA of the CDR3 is TGTGCCACAAGGGGACAGTTAAAAGAGACCCAGTACTTC. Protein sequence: CATRGQLKETQYF.

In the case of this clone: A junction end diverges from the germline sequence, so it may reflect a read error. The CDR3 bases are TGTGCTAGCAGTCAGGGGTACTCTGGAAACACCATATATTTT. Residues: CASSQGYSGNTIYF. The rearrangement uses TRBV7-7 and TRBJ1-3, with D perhaps matching TRBD1 (6 bases). CDR1 and CDR2 (germline): SSHAT, FNYEAQ (reference sequence). This CDR3 region has 14 residues.

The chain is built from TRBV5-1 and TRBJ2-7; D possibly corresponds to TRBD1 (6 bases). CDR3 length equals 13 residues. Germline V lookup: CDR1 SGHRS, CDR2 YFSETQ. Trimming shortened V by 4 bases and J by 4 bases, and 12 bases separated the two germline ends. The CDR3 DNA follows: TGCGCCAGCAGCCACCCCGACAGGTACGAGCAGTACTTC. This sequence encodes CASSHPDRYEQYF.

CDR3 loop: CASSRDRGEKLFF. The DNA for the CDR3 is TGCGCCAGCAGCCGCGACCGAGGTGAAAAACTGTTTTTT. The chain recombines TRBV4-3 with TRBJ1-4; D is ambiguous. V lost 4 bases to trimming and J lost 7 bases, with 10 bases between them. Germline V lookup: CDR1 LGHNA, CDR2 YSLEER. This CDR3 region has 13 residues.

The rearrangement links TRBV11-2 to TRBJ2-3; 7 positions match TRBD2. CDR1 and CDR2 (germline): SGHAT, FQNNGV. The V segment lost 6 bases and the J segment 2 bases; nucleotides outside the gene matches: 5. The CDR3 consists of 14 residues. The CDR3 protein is CASRSSGFTDTQYF. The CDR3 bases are TGTGCCAGCAGGTCTAGCGGTTTCACAGATACGCAGTATTTT.

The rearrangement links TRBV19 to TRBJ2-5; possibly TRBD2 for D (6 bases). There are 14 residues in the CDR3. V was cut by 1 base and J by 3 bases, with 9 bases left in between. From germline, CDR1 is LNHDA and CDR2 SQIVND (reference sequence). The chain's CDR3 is CASSIAGAEETQYF. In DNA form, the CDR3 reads TGTGCCAGTAGTATAGCGGGAGCGGAAGAGACCCAGTACTTC.

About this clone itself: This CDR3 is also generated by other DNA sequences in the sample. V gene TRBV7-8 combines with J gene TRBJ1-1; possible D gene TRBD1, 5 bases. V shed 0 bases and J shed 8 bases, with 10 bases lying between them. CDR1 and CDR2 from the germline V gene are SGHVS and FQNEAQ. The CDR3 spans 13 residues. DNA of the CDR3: TGTGCCAGCAGCTTAGCGCGGGGGTTGGAAGCTTTCTTT. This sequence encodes CASSLARGLEAFF.

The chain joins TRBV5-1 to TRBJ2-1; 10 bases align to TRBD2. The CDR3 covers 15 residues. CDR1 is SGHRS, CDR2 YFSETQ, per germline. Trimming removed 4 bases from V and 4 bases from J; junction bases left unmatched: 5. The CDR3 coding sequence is TGCGCCAGCAGCGTCAGCGGGAGGGATTACAATGAGCAGTTCTTC. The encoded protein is CASSVSGRDYNEQFF.

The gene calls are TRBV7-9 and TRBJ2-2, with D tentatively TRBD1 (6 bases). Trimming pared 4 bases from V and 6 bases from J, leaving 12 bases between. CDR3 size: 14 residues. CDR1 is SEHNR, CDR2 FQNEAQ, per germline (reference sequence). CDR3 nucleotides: TGTGCCAGCAGCTCCGGGACAATAGCCGGGGAGCTGTTTTTT. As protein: CASSSGTIAGELFF. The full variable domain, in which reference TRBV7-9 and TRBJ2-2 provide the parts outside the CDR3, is DTGVSQNPRHKITKRGQNVTFRCDPISEHNRLYWYRQTLGQGPEFLTYFQNEAQLEKSRLLSDRFSAERPKGSFSTLEIQRTEQGDSAMYLCASSSGTIAGELFFGEGSRLTVL.

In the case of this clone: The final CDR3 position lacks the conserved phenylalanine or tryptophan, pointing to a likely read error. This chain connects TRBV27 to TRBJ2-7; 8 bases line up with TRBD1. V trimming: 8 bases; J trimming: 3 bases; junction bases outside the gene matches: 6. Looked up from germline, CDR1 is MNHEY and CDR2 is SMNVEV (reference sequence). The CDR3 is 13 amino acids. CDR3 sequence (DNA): TGTGCCAGCGCAACCGGGACAGGCTACGAGCAGTACTCC. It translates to CASATGTGYEQYS.

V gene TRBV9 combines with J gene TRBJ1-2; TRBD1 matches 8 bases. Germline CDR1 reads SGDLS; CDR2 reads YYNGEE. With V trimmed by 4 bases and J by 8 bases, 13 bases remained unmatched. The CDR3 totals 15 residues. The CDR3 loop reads CASSPLPTGVRGYTF. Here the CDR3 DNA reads TGTGCCAGCAGCCCCTTACCGACAGGGGTACGCGGCTACACCTTC.

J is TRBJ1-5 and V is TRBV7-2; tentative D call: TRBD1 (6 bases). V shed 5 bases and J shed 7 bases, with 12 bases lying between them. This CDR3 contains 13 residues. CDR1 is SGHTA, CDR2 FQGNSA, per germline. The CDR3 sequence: CASSAQGRQPQHF. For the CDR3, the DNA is TGTGCCAGCAGCGCACAGGGTAGGCAGCCCCAGCATTTT.

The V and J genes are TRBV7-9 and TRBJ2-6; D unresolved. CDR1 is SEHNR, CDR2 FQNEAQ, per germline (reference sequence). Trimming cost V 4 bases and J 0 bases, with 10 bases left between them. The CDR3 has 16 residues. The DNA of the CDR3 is TGTGCCAGCAGCTCCGACACTGGCTCTGGGGCCAACGTCCTGACTTTC. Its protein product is CASSSDTGSGANVLTF. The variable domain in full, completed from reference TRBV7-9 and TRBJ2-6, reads DTGVSQNPRHKITKRGQNVTFRCDPISEHNRLYWYRQTLGQGPEFLTYFQNEAQLEKSRLLSDRFSAERPKGSFSTLEIQRTEQGDSAMYLCASSSDTGSGANVLTFGAGSRLTVL.

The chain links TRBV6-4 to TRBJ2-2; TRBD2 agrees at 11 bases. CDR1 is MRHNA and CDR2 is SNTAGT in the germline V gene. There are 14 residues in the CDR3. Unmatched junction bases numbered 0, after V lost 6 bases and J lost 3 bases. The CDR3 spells CASRLAGDTGELFF. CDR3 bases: TGTGCCAGCAGACTAGCGGGAGACACCGGGGAGCTGTTTTTT.

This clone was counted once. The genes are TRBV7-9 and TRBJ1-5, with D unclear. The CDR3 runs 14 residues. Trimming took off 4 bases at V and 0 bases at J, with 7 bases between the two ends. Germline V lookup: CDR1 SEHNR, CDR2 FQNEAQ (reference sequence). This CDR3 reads CASSSPVSNQPQHF. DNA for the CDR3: TGTGCCAGCAGCTCCCCAGTTAGCAATCAGCCCCAGCATTTT.

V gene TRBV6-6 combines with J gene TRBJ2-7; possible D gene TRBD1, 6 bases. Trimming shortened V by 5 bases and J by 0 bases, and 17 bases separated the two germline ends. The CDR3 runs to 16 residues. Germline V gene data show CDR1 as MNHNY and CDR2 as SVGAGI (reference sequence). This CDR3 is CASSGTGSRSSYEQYF. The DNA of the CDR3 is TGTGCCAGCAGTGGAACAGGGTCGCGTAGCTCCTACGAGCAGTACTTC.

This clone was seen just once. The DNA of the CDR3 is TGTGCCAGCAGCTTATTTTTGGCTAGCGGCAACACCGGGGAGCTGTTTTTT. It is translated as CASSLFLASGNTGELFF. This chain uses TRBV7-3 with TRBJ2-2, with TRBD2 matching over 7 bases. This CDR3 has 17 residues. V dropped 2 bases and J dropped 2; count of bases not matched to a gene: 8. From germline, CDR1 is SGHTA and CDR2 FQGTGA.

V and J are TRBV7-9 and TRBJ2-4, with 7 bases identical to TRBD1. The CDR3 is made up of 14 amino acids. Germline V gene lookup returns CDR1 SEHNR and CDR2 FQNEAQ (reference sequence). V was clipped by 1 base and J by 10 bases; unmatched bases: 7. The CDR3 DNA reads TGTGCCAGCAGCTTAGAGGGGGCCCCCAGGATTCAGTACTTC. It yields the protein CASSLEGAPRIQYF.

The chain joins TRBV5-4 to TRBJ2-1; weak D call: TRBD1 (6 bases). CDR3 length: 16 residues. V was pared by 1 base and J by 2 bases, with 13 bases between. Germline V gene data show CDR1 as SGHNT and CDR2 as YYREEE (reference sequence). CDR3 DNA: TGTGCCAGCAGCTTGCCAAACAGGGTCGCCTACAATGAGCAGTTCTTC. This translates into CASSLPNRVAYNEQFF.

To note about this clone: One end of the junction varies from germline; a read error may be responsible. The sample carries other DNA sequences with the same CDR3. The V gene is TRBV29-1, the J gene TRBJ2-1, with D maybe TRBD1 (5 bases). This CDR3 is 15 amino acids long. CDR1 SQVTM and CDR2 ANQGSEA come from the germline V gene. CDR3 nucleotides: TGCAGCGTAGAACCCGACAGAGACTCCTATAATGAGCAGTTCTTC. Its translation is CSVEPDRDSYNEQFF.

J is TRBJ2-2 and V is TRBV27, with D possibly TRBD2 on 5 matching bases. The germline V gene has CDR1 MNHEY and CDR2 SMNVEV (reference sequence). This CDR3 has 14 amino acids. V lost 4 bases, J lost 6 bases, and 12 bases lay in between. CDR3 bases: TGTGCCAGCAGTTCCCCCAGGAGGTCCGGGGAGCTGTTTTTT. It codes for CASSSPRRSGELFF.

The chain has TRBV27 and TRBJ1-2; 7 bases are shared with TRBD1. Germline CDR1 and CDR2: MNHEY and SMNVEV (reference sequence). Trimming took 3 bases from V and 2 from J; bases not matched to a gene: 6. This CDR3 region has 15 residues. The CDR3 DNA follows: TGTGCCAGCAGTTTTACAGGGGCGGTAAACTATGGCTACACCTTC. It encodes CASSFTGAVNYGYTF.

As DNA, the CDR3 is TGCGCCAGCAGCCAAGGACTAGCCAACACCTACGAGCAGTACTTC. It is translated as CASSQGLANTYEQYF. This chain uses TRBV4-1 with TRBJ2-7; 7 bases are a match to TRBD2. The trim removed 1 base at V and 2 bases at J, leaving 5 bases unmatched. CDR3 length: 15 residues. Germline CDR1 MGHRA, CDR2 YSYEKL.

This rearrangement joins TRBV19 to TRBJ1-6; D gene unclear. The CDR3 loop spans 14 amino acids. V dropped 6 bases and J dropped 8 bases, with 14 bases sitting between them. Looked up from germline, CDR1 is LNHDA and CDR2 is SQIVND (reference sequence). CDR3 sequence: CASSSGRTDSPLHF. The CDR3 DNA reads TGTGCCAGTAGCTCCGGGAGGACGGATTCACCCCTCCACTTT.

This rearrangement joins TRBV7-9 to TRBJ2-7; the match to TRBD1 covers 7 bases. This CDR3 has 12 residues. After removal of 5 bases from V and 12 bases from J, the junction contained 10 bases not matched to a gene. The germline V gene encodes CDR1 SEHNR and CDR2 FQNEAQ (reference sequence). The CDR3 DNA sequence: TGTGCCAGCAGCACTGGACAGGCGCGAGGGTACTTC. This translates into CASSTGQARGYF.